The 31 T cell receptor beta chains below come from one sample, sequenced in a study of fetal regulatory T cell absence and autoimmunity. TCRdb keeps only in-frame clones here, not all; method: immunoSEQ multiplex PCR. Here the sample spans about 95,000 clones, approximately 75% being singletons. The sequenced sample consisted of pancreas tissue. The origin of the receptors is a male donor with IPEX syndrome.

This chain connects TRBV6-6 to TRBJ2-5; a possible D gene is TRBD2 (6 bases). The V end was cut by 5 bases, the J end by 5 bases, with 21 bases between. CDR3 length: 16 residues. Germline lookup yields CDR1 MNHNY and CDR2 SVGAGI (reference sequence). CDR3 DNA sequence: TGTGCCAGCAGTAGCCCTCGGGGGAAACGGGCGGAGACCCAGTACTTC. It translates to CASSSPRGKRAETQYF.

This clone was counted only a few times. The rearrangement joins TRBV6-1 to TRBJ2-7; D ambiguous. Germline-derived CDR1 and CDR2 are MNHNS and SASEGT. Trimming took off 3 bases at V and 2 bases at J, with 11 bases between the two ends. This CDR3 comprises 14 residues. CDR3 loop: CASSEISYTYEQYF. DNA for the CDR3: TGTGCCAGCAGTGAGATCAGCTACACCTACGAGCAGTACTTC.

The chain combines TRBV6-5 with TRBJ2-1; TRBD2 agrees at 12 bases. The germline V gene encodes CDR1 MNHEY and CDR2 SVGAGI. J lost 6 bases, V lost 0 bases, and 3 bases had no gene match. The CDR3 consists of 16 residues. Written as DNA, the CDR3 is TGTGCCAGCAGTTACTCCCTAGCGGGGGGGCTCAATGAGCAGTTCTTC. Its translation: CASSYSLAGGLNEQFF.

V gene TRBV6-4 combines with J gene TRBJ1-3, with D possibly matching TRBD1 (5 bases). Trimming left V 0 bases short and J 0 bases short, with 6 bases between. The germline gives CDR1 MRHNA, CDR2 SNTAGT. The CDR3 is made up of 15 amino acids. The CDR3 region has the DNA TGTGCCAGCAGTGACTCGGGGGGCTCTGGAAACACCATATATTTT. It translates to CASSDSGGSGNTIYF.

The chain is built from TRBV6-5 and TRBJ2-3, with TRBD2 as a possible D gene (6 bases). CDR3 length: 15 residues. The germline V gene has CDR1 MNHEY and CDR2 SVGAGI. The germline V and J ends were trimmed by 8 bases and 0 bases, with 15 bases remaining between them. This chain's CDR3 is CASGRGGTSTDTQYF. DNA of the CDR3: TGTGCCAGCGGCCGTGGAGGGACTAGCACAGATACGCAGTATTTT.

J is TRBJ1-6 and V is TRBV11-3; D is undetermined. The CDR3 consists of 15 residues. Trimming removed 1 base from V and 7 bases from J, with 11 bases in between. The germline CDR1 and CDR2 sequences are SGHNT and YENEEA. CDR3 loop: CASSLAVGRNSPLHF. CDR3 DNA sequence: TGTGCCAGCAGCTTAGCGGTAGGGAGGAATTCACCCCTCCACTTT.

This chain uses TRBV14 with TRBJ1-2, with TRBD1 matching 8 bases. The CDR3 has 14 amino acids. In germline, CDR1 is SGHDN, CDR2 FVKESK. V lost 4 bases and J lost 8; bases outside the gene matches: 9. Written as DNA, the CDR3 is TGTGCCAGCAGCCCAGGGGACAGGCCATTGGGCTACACCTTC. Encoded protein: CASSPGDRPLGYTF.

The CDR3 DNA follows: TGTGCCAGCAGCGCGACAGGGGGCGGTGGCTACACCTTC. This encodes CASSATGGGGYTF. The V gene is TRBV7-9, the J gene TRBJ1-2; TRBD1 aligns across 10 bases. The V gene end was trimmed by 5 bases and the J gene end by 7 bases; junction bases not matched to a gene: 4. The CDR3 is made up of 13 amino acids. The germline gives CDR1 SEHNR, CDR2 FQNEAQ (reference sequence). The variable domain in full, with the rest retrieved from reference TRBV7-9 and TRBJ1-2, is DTGVSQNPRHKITKRGQNVTFRCDPISEHNRLYWYRQTLGQGPEFLTYFQNEAQLEKSRLLSDRFSAERPKGSFSTLEIQRTEQGDSAMYLCASSATGGGGYTFGSGTRLTVV.

The J gene is TRBJ2-2, the V gene TRBV7-2; 11 nucleotides agree with TRBD2. Germline-derived CDR1 and CDR2 are SGHTA and FQGNSA. The trim removed 2 bases at V and 5 bases at J, leaving 10 bases unmatched. The CDR3 covers 18 residues. The CDR3 sequence: CASSLLLLAGVYTGELFF. Written as DNA, the CDR3 is TGTGCCAGCAGCTTACTCCTACTAGCGGGGGTTTATACCGGGGAGCTGTTTTTT.

The V call is TRBV2, the J call TRBJ2-1, with 8 bases aligning to TRBD2. This CDR3 is 13 amino acids long. V dropped 10 bases and J dropped 2; count of bases not matched to a gene: 4. CDR1 is SNHLY, CDR2 FYNNEI, per germline. CDR3 nucleotide sequence: TGTGCCACTAGCGGGTTCCCCTACAATGAGCAGTTCTTC. It encodes CATSGFPYNEQFF.

This rearrangement joins TRBV15 to TRBJ1-5; no clear D. The CDR3 has 14 amino acids. V was trimmed by 1 base and J by 8 bases, leaving 12 bases between them. From germline, CDR1 is LNHNV and CDR2 YYDKDF (reference sequence). CDR3 region: CATSRVADGEPQHF. As DNA, the CDR3 is TGTGCCACCAGCAGAGTTGCGGACGGGGAGCCCCAGCATTTT.

V usage is TRBV10-3 and J usage is TRBJ2-7; D unclear. The CDR3 covers 12 residues. Per germline, CDR1 ENHRY and CDR2 SYGVKD. Trimming took 3 bases from V and 4 from J, leaving 7 bases between them. The CDR3 spells CAISDRDYEQYF. The CDR3 DNA reads TGTGCCATCAGTGACAGAGATTACGAGCAGTACTTC.

This chain joins TRBV6-7 and TRBJ1-2, with D possibly TRBD1 on 5 matching bases. TRBV6-7 is flagged as an ORF with uncertain function. Trimming removed 0 bases at V and 4 bases at J, with 18 bases between. CDR3 length equals 17 residues. As DNA, the CDR3 is TGTGCCAGCAGTTACTCGAACTTTAGAGGGGTAGGCTATGGCTACACCTTC. Translating it yields CASSYSNFRGVGYGYTF.

V and J are TRBV21-1 and TRBJ1-2; TRBD1 is the table's D call and was not checked against the DNA. TRBV21-1 is listed as a pseudogene. CDR3 size: 14 residues. CDR3 protein: CASGDSRRAYGYTF. Here the CDR3 DNA reads TGTGCCAGCGGAGACAGTCGTAGGGCCTATGGCTACACCTTC.

The V gene is TRBV7-6, the J gene TRBJ2-7; 7 bases are shared with TRBD1. The germline V gene encodes CDR1 SGHVS and CDR2 FNYEAQ. The V and J ends lost 1 base and 5 bases, in that order; junction bases with no gene match: 2. The CDR3 covers 13 residues. The CDR3 sequence is CASSLGGTDEQYF. As DNA, the CDR3 is TGTGCCAGCAGCTTAGGTGGGACAGACGAGCAGTACTTC.

The V gene is TRBV2, the J gene TRBJ2-7, with a tentative D call TRBD1 (5 bases). The CDR3 spans 12 residues. Per the germline V gene, CDR1 is SNHLY and CDR2 is FYNNEI. Trimming took off 3 bases at V and 4 bases at J, with 7 bases between the two ends. The DNA for the CDR3 is TGTGCCAGCAGTGACAGGGCTTACGAGCAGTACTTC. Residues: CASSDRAYEQYF.

V and J are TRBV7-6 and TRBJ2-2; no clear D. Germline CDR1 reads SGHVS; CDR2 reads FNYEAQ. V was shortened by 2 bases and J by 6 bases, with 7 bases between the two germline ends. The CDR3 loop spans 13 amino acids. The CDR3 region has the DNA TGTGCCAGCAGCTTATCGATGGCCGGGGAGCTGTTTTTT. This gives the protein CASSLSMAGELFF.

V and J are TRBV15 and TRBJ1-5; D unresolved. Germline CDR1 reads LNHNV; CDR2 reads YYDKDF (reference sequence). The CDR3 loop spans 13 amino acids. Trimming took 0 bases from V and 15 from J, leaving 15 bases between them. The CDR3 coding sequence is TGTGCCACCAGCAGAGATAATTGGCAGCCCGGGCATTTT. Protein: CATSRDNWQPGHF.

The rearrangement joins TRBV13 to TRBJ2-7, with 10 bases matching TRBD2. Germline V lookup: CDR1 PRHDT, CDR2 FYEKMQ (reference sequence). Losses at the gene ends were 5 bases for V and 3 bases for J; bases not matched to a gene: 4. The length of the CDR3 is 14 residues. CDR3: CASSASSGSYEQYF. The DNA for the CDR3 is TGTGCCAGCAGCGCCTCTAGCGGGAGCTACGAGCAGTACTTC.

The chain is built from TRBV6-4 and TRBJ2-3, with TRBD2 matching over 7 bases. Trimming at V came to 2 bases and at J to 0 bases, leaving 2 bases not matched to a gene. The CDR3 is 15 residues long. From germline, CDR1 is MRHNA and CDR2 SNTAGT. The CDR3 is CASSDGTTSTDTQYF. The CDR3 DNA reads as TGTGCCAGCAGTGACGGGACTACTAGCACAGATACGCAGTATTTT.

This clone was observed once. The chain employs TRBV7-6 and TRBJ2-2; D not certain. The CDR3 contains 13 residues. Looked up from germline, CDR1 is SGHVS and CDR2 is FNYEAQ. V was shortened by 3 bases and J by 4 bases, with 6 bases between the two germline ends. The CDR3 protein is CASSFSVTGELFF. The CDR3 nucleotides are TGTGCCAGCAGCTTTTCCGTCACCGGGGAGCTGTTTTTT.

V is TRBV5-1 and J is TRBJ2-7; 9 bases agree with TRBD1. The CDR3 runs 14 residues. Unmatched junction bases numbered 8, after V lost 5 bases and J lost 5 bases. Germline CDR1 reads SGHRS; CDR2 reads YFSETQ. The CDR3 bases are TGCGCCAGCAGTTACGGGACAGGGTGGGACGAGCAGTACTTC. Its translation: CASSYGTGWDEQYF.

This chain joins TRBV6-5 and TRBJ1-6, with D unclear. The CDR3 length is 15 residues. The germline V and J ends were trimmed by 2 bases and 3 bases, with 8 bases remaining between them. Looked up from germline, CDR1 is MNHEY and CDR2 is SVGAGI. CDR3 bases: TGTGCCAGCAGTTACATTGAGGGCTATAATTCACCCCTCCACTTT. Translating gives CASSYIEGYNSPLHF.

The rearrangement uses TRBV13 and TRBJ2-7; D unresolved. The germline V gene has CDR1 PRHDT and CDR2 FYEKMQ (reference sequence). The CDR3 covers 12 residues. V shed 4 bases and J shed 0 bases, with 4 bases lying between them. Here the CDR3 reads CASSYFSYEQYF. In DNA, the CDR3 is TGTGCCAGCAGCTACTTCTCCTACGAGCAGTACTTC.

The table lists this clone with a count of one. V gene TRBV27 combines with J gene TRBJ1-1, with TRBD1 identical over 7 bases. Germline assignment: CDR1 MNHEY and CDR2 SMNVEV (reference sequence). The junction had 9 bases not matched to a gene; V was cut back by 9 bases and J by 2 bases. The CDR3 loop spans 14 amino acids. CDR3 protein: CASSTGIYNTEAFF. Here the CDR3 DNA reads TGTGCCAGTTCGACAGGGATTTACAACACTGAAGCTTTCTTT.

V is TRBV28 and J is TRBJ1-2; 9 bases map to TRBD1. Germline loops: CDR1 MDHEN, CDR2 SYDVKM. CDR3 length: 15 residues. Losses at the gene ends were 8 bases for V and 5 bases for J; bases not matched to a gene: 12. For the CDR3, the DNA is TGTGCCAGCTGGAGACCGGGACAGGGTTTTTATGGCTACACCTTC. Protein product: CASWRPGQGFYGYTF.

V usage is TRBV6-1 and J usage is TRBJ2-1; the D is unclear. The V gene lost 4 bases and the J gene lost 2 bases, with 6 bases spanning the gap. The germline CDR1 and CDR2 sequences are MNHNS and SASEGT. This CDR3 has 13 residues. The CDR3, as DNA: TGTGCCAGCAGTGTCTTTGCCTACAATGAGCAGTTCTTC. Translated: CASSVFAYNEQFF.

This clone is a singleton in its sample. V is TRBV5-4 and J is TRBJ2-4; D possibly corresponds to TRBD2 (5 bases). The germline CDR1 and CDR2 sequences are SGHNT and YYREEE (reference sequence). The CDR3 consists of 12 residues. Trimming took off 1 base at V and 9 bases at J, with 8 bases between the two ends. The CDR3 spells CASSLFRGIQYF. Written as DNA, the CDR3 is TGTGCCAGCAGCTTGTTCCGGGGCATTCAGTACTTC.

This clone was observed once. The chain combines TRBV5-5 with TRBJ2-7; D is uncertain. The CDR3 sequence is 13 residues long. In germline, CDR1 is SGHKS, CDR2 YYEKEE (reference sequence). Deletions cut 1 base from V and 3 bases from J, with 8 bases between. Here the CDR3 reads CASSLYYNYEQYF. In DNA, the CDR3 is TGTGCCAGCAGCTTGTATTACAACTACGAGCAGTACTTC.

This chain connects TRBV27 to TRBJ2-3; D unclear. The V end was cut by 2 bases, the J end by 4 bases, with 16 bases between. Germline V gene data show CDR1 as MNHEY and CDR2 as SMNVEV (reference sequence). This CDR3 region has 16 residues. The CDR3 DNA reads as TGTGCCAGCAGTTTACTGGATACACCTTGGCCAGATACGCAGTATTTT. It codes for CASSLLDTPWPDTQYF.

This chain uses TRBV6-5 with TRBJ2-3, with D possibly TRBD2 on 7 matching bases. The V gene lost 10 bases and the J gene lost 2 bases, with 19 bases spanning the gap. The CDR3 is 15 residues long. Germline V gene data show CDR1 as MNHEY and CDR2 as SVGAGI. The CDR3 is CATSQGGAATDTQYF. The CDR3 DNA sequence: TGTGCCACCTCCCAAGGGGGGGCGGCCACAGATACGCAGTATTTT.